The clone carrying this T cell receptor beta chain was seen a few times. They built TCR cDNA with 5'RACE template switching, a step that put in a universal primer site and UMIs. Via MiXCR, TCRdb re-called the 5' RACE reads, giving one row per CDR3 protein. Among more than 95,000 distinct CDR3 sequences listed, approximately 14% were seen once. The CDR3 is 16 residues long. With 3 bases removed from V and 5 bases from J, the gap between germline ends came to 18 bases. These data originate in a study of T cells after yellow fever vaccination. This receptor was identified in a young man who received the YFV17D yellow fever vaccine. Sequencing was performed on CD8+ T cells sorted from PBMCs, taken 5 days after the yellow fever booster vaccination. This chain joins TRBV12-3 or TRBV12-4 and TRBJ2-3; perhaps TRBD1 as D (8 bases). CDR3 amino acids: CASSFPMTGEGDTQYF. The CDR3 DNA sequence: TGTGCCAGCAGTTTCCCTATGACAGGGGAGGGAGATACGCAGTATTTT.